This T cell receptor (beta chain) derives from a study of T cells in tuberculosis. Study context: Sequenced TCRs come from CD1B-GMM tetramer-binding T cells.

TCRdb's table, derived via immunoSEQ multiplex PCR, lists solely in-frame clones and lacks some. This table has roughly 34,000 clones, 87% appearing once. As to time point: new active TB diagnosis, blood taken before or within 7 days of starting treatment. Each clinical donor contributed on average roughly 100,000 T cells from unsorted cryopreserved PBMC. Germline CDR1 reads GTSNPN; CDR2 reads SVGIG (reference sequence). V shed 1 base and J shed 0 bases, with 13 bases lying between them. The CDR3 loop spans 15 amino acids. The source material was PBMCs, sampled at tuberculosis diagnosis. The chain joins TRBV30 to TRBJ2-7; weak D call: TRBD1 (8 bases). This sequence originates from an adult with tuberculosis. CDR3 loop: CAWSGDRTSSYEQYF. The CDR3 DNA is TGTGCCTGGAGTGGGGACAGGACTAGCTCCTACGAGCAGTACTTC.